These 13 T cell receptor beta chains originate from one sample sequenced in a study of regulatory dendritic cells for organ transplantation. The table came from immunoSEQ multiplex PCR; TCRdb's copy has only in-frame clones and leaves some out. The sample includes fewer than 15,000 clones, just under 90% of them seen just once. CFSE-labeled sorted T cells met regulatory or mature dendritic cells for 4 to 6 days. For these TCRs, the target antigens are not known. Sequenced sample: naive CD8+ T cells from blood cultured with regulatory dendritic cells. Sample subset: CD45RA+ naive T cells. The receptor source for this set is a human donor in good health.

This clone was seen once. This chain uses TRBV4-3 with TRBJ2-1; D possibly corresponds to TRBD2 (6 bases). Between the trimmed V and J ends, which lost 0 bases and 9 bases, there was a span of 12 bases. The CDR3 has 14 residues. Germline CDR1 reads LGHNA; CDR2 reads YSLEER. CDR3 amino acids: CASSQDTGVGEQFF. In DNA form, the CDR3 reads TGCGCCAGCAGCCAAGATACGGGGGTGGGTGAGCAGTTCTTC.

The rearrangement uses TRBV7-6 and TRBJ1-4; TRBD1 is a possible D gene (6 bases). Trimming removed 5 bases from V and 5 bases from J, with 12 bases in between. Germline V lookup: CDR1 SGHVS, CDR2 FNYEAQ. The CDR3 sequence is 14 residues long. Here the CDR3 reads CASSIGGGNEKLFF. The CDR3 nucleotides are TGTGCCAGCAGCATAGGGGGGGGCAATGAAAAACTGTTTTTT.

The CDR3 DNA is TGTGCCTGGAGTCCCGGGGCCTCATCGGAGACCCAGTACTTC. It encodes CAWSPGASSETQYF. The chain is built from TRBV30 and TRBJ2-5; D may be TRBD1 or TRBD2 (5 bases each). Germline CDR1 is GTSNPN and CDR2 is SVGIG (reference sequence). Deletions cut 2 bases from V and 5 bases from J, with 15 bases between. This CDR3 comprises 14 residues. The full variable domain, rest sourced from reference TRBV30 and TRBJ2-5, is SQTIHQWPATLVQPVGSPLSLECTVEGTSNPNLYWYRQAAGRGLQLLFYSVGIGQISSEVPQNLSASRPQDRQFILSSKKLLLSDSGFYLCAWSPGASSETQYFGPGTRLLVL.

This chain links TRBV7-6 with TRBJ2-1; tentatively, D is TRBD1 or TRBD2 (6 bases each). Germline V gene lookup returns CDR1 SGHVS and CDR2 FNYEAQ. V was shortened by 2 bases and J by 6 bases, with 20 bases between the two germline ends. This CDR3 spans 17 amino acids. CDR3 in DNA: TGTGCCAGCAGCTTAACAGCCGGGAGAGGGGGGCGCAATGAGCAGTTCTTC. Protein: CASSLTAGRGGRNEQFF.

V usage is TRBV2 and J usage is TRBJ1-2; D is unresolved. The CDR3 sequence is 13 residues long. Germline assignment: CDR1 SNHLY and CDR2 FYNNEI. Trimming took off 4 bases at V and 1 base at J, with 7 bases between the two ends. The CDR3 bases are TGTGCCAGCAGTGGACGCGTTAACTATGGCTACACCTTC. As protein: CASSGRVNYGYTF.

The CDR3: CASSLVVVEQYF. The CDR3, as DNA: TGTGCCAGCAGCTTAGTGGTAGTGGAGCAGTACTTC. The chain couples TRBV7-9 to TRBJ2-5; D not resolved. The CDR3 has 12 residues. The V end lost 1 base, the J end lost 11 bases, and 11 bases lay between the germline ends. CDR1 SEHNR and CDR2 FQNEAQ come from the germline V gene (reference sequence).

The J gene is TRBJ2-7, the V gene TRBV30; weak D call: TRBD2 (5 bases). In germline, CDR1 is GTSNPN, CDR2 SVGIG (reference sequence). This CDR3 has 13 amino acids. V lost 2 bases to trimming and J lost 3 bases, with 11 bases between them. The CDR3 coding sequence is TGTGCCTGGAGTATGGGAGTCGGCTACGAGCAGTACTTC. Protein product: CAWSMGVGYEQYF.

J is TRBJ1-5 and V is TRBV6-4; no definite D call. Trimming shortened V by 7 bases and J by 0 bases, and 25 bases separated the two germline ends. In germline, CDR1 is MRHNA, CDR2 SNTAGT. CDR3 length equals 19 residues. The CDR3 region has the DNA TGTGCCAGCACCCGACCACCTAGCCCGAGTCCATTTAGCAATCAGCCCCAGCATTTT. Encoded protein: CASTRPPSPSPFSNQPQHF.

The chain is built from TRBV7-3 and TRBJ2-3, with 7 bases identical to TRBD2. V lost 3 bases and J lost 1; bases outside the gene matches: 1. Germline V gene lookup returns CDR1 SGHTA and CDR2 FQGTGA. The CDR3 contains 14 residues. CDR3 amino acids: CASSFGGGTDTQYF. DNA of the CDR3: TGTGCCAGCAGCTTTGGGGGGGGCACAGATACGCAGTATTTT.

V and J are TRBV4-3 and TRBJ1-5; no clear D. This CDR3 is 15 amino acids long. The germline V gene has CDR1 LGHNA and CDR2 YSLEER. V lost 4 bases, J lost 0 bases, and 10 bases lay in between. CDR3 sequence reads: CASSRNRDSNQPQHF. The CDR3 coding sequence is TGCGCCAGCAGCCGCAACCGGGATAGCAATCAGCCCCAGCATTTT.

V usage is TRBV28 and J usage is TRBJ2-7, with D perhaps TRBD2 (6 bases). The CDR3 totals 14 residues. V was cut by 6 bases and J by 3 bases, with 15 bases left in between. Germline assignment: CDR1 MDHEN and CDR2 SYDVKM. CDR3: CASSLTGDVYEQYF. The CDR3 DNA sequence: TGTGCCAGCAGCCTGACGGGGGACGTCTACGAGCAGTACTTC.

This CDR3 reads CASSWSAGTLNEQFF. In DNA form, the CDR3 reads TGTGCCAGCAGCTGGAGCGCCGGGACACTCAATGAGCAGTTCTTC. The gene calls are TRBV7-3 and TRBJ2-1; possible D gene TRBD1, 6 bases. Germline CDR1 is SGHTA and CDR2 is FQGTGA. V was cut by 4 bases and J by 6 bases, with 16 bases left in between. The CDR3 has 15 residues.

V gene TRBV10-3 combines with J gene TRBJ1-2, with a tentative D call TRBD1 (6 bases). Germline CDR1 reads ENHRY; CDR2 reads SYGVKD. This CDR3 contains 15 residues. V was clipped by 8 bases and J by 0 bases, with 16 bases between them. The CDR3 DNA reads as TGTGCCATCGCCCCGGAGGACAGAGCTAACTATGGCTACACCTTC. Its protein is CAIAPEDRANYGYTF.